The present entry profiles one TCR beta chain with its context. The data are from a study of blood T cell repertoires in COVID-19. Background on the study: Collection of acute and convalescent COVID-19 samples took place in the United States, Italy and Spain.

The length of the CDR3 is 19 residues. CDR1 and CDR2 from the germline V gene are MNHEY and SMNVEV (reference sequence). Trimming at V came to 2 bases and at J to 5 bases, leaving 19 bases not matched to a gene. Profiling relied on immunoSEQ multiplex PCR, and the TCRdb table lists in-frame clones only, not all of them. This sample has fewer than 300,000 clones, with more than 65% found just once. This receptor was taken from a woman between 18 and 29 years old with acute or convalescent COVID-19. The sample comprised peripheral blood. J is TRBJ2-7 and V is TRBV27; 9 bases map to TRBD1. For the CDR3, the DNA is TGTGCCAGCAGTTTACTAATCGGGACAGGGAATCGGGTGGGCCACGAGCAGTACTTC. Translating it yields CASSLLIGTGNRVGHEQYF.